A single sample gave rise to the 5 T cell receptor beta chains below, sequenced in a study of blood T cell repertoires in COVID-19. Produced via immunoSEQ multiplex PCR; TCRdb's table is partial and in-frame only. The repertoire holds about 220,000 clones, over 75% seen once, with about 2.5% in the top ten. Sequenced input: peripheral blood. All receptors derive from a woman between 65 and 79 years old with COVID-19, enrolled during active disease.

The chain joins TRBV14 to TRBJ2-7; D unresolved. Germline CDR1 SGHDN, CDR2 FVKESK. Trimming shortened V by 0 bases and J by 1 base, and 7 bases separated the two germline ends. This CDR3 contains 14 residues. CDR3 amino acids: CASSQDYSSYEQYF. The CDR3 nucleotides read TGTGCCAGCAGCCAAGATTATAGTTCCTACGAGCAGTACTTC.

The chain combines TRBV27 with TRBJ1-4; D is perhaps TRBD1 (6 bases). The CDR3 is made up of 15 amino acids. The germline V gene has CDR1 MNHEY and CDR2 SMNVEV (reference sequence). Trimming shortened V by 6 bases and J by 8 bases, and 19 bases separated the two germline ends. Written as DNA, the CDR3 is TGTGCCAGCAGGCTCAATTATGGGGGCGAGGAAAAACTGTTTTTT. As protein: CASRLNYGGEEKLFF.

The CDR3 region is CASSPLTGNYEQYF. In nucleotides, the CDR3 is TGCGCCAGCAGCCCTTTGACAGGGAACTACGAGCAGTACTTC. This chain links TRBV4-1 with TRBJ2-7; 7 positions agree with TRBD1. The junction had 6 bases not matched to a gene; V was cut back by 4 bases and J by 3 bases. Germline V CDR1 and CDR2: MGHRA, YSYEKL. The length of the CDR3 is 14 residues.

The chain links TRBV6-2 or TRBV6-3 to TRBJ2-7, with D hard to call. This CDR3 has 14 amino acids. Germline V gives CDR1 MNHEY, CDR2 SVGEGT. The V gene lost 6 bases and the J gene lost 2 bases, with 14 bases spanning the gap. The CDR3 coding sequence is TGTGCCAGCAGCCCGAGATCGCTTCCCTACGAGCAGTACTTC. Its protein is CASSPRSLPYEQYF.

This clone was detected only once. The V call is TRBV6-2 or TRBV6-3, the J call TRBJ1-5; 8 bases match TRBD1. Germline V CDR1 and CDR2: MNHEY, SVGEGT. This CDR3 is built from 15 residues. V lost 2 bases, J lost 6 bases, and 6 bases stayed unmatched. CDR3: CASSYTHRGSQPQHF. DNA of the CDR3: TGTGCCAGCAGTTACACGCACAGGGGGTCTCAGCCCCAGCATTTT.